These T cell receptor beta chains were read from a single sample in a study of shared clonotypes between healthy human individuals. Here immunoSEQ multiplex PCR was the method, and the copy in TCRdb shows in-frame clones only, minus some. The sample contains more than 550,000 clones, about 90% of which appear only once. The sample comprised memory CD8+ T cells from PBMCs. The receptors here all came from a man aged 18-30 years in good health. Some clones in this sample may be carry-over from other donors' samples. CDR3s include the opening cysteine and the closing phenylalanine or tryptophan. The order of the fields is clone size, V gene, J gene, D gene, CDR3 protein, CDR3 DNA. The D gene is left open where the match is weak. Only some rows state a clone size, as once, few, many or a class for expanded clones.

.	TRBV29-1	TRBJ2-1	.	CSVVSGGLYNEQFF	TGCAGCGTTGTTTCAGGCGGGCTGTACAATGAGCAGTTCTTC
.	TRBV7-9	TRBJ1-3	.	CASSPTTGENTIYF	TGTGCCAGCAGCCCAACCACTGGGGAAAACACCATATATTTT
.	TRBV27	TRBJ2-3	.	CASRHRDSTDTQYF	TGTGCCAGCCGCCATAGGGACAGCACAGATACGCAGTATTTT
.	TRBV7-3	TRBJ2-5	.	CASSRWETQYF	TGTGCCAGCAGCCGCTGGGAGACCCAGTACTTC
.	TRBV27	TRBJ1-4	.	CASSSQGWNEKLFF	TGTGCCAGCAGTTCACAGGGATGGAATGAAAAACTGTTTTTT
.	TRBV7-9	TRBJ2-3	.	CASSFGGSDTQYF	TGTGCCAGCAGCTTCGGCGGATCAGATACGCAGTATTTT
once	TRBV9	TRBJ2-1	TRBD2	CASSAAPGTSPNEQFF	TGTGCCAGCAGCGCAGCTCCCGGGACTAGCCCCAATGAGCAGTTCTTC
.	TRBV28	TRBJ2-1	TRBD2	CASSLGREWSNEQFF	TGTGCCAGCAGTTTAGGGCGGGAGTGGAGCAATGAGCAGTTCTTC
.	TRBV5-1	TRBJ2-3	.	CASSWGESTDTQYF	TGCGCCAGCAGCTGGGGGGAGTCCACAGATACGCAGTATTTT
.	TRBV27	TRBJ2-1	.	CASSPRSDNEQFF	TGTGCCAGCAGTCCCCGGAGCGACAATGAGCAGTTCTTC
once	TRBV27	TRBJ1-4	.	CASSSGGGTNEKLFF	TGTGCCAGCAGTTCCGGCGGGGGAACTAATGAAAAACTGTTTTTT
.	TRBV14	TRBJ2-7	.	CASSQVRDKPYEQYF	TGTGCCAGCAGCCAAGTCAGGGACAAACCCTACGAGCAGTACTTC
once	TRBV7-9	TRBJ2-7	TRBD1	CASSSRQGSEQYF	TGTGCCAGCAGCTCCAGACAGGGCAGTGAGCAGTACTTC
.	TRBV15	TRBJ2-1	TRBD2	CATSRDYPGTEQFF	TGTGCCACCAGCCGGGACTACCCGGGTACTGAGCAGTTCTTC
.	TRBV7-2	TRBJ2-1	TRBD2	CASSLALGLAGLEQFF	TGTGCCAGCAGCTTAGCTCTGGGACTAGCGGGGCTTGAGCAGTTCTTC
.	TRBV11-2	TRBJ1-1	.	CASSLAGDTEAFF	TGTGCCAGCAGCTTAGCGGGGGACACTGAAGCTTTCTTT
.	TRBV27	TRBJ1-3	TRBD1	CASSSTGALNTIYF	TGTGCCAGCAGTTCGACAGGGGCTCTAAACACCATATATTTT
once	TRBV7-9	TRBJ2-7	.	CASSLGRFYEQYF	TGTGCCAGCAGCTTAGGCAGGTTCTACGAGCAGTACTTC
.	TRBV4-3	TRBJ2-1	TRBD2	CASSQGPSGPAYNEQFF	TGCGCCAGCAGCCAAGGGCCTAGCGGGCCTGCCTACAATGAGCAGTTCTTC
.	TRBV9	TRBJ2-2	.	CASSPMIGELFF	TGTGCCAGCAGCCCAATGATCGGGGAGCTGTTTTTT
.	TRBV5-1	TRBJ2-2	.	CASSLGTAGFHTGELFF	TGCGCCAGCAGCCTGGGGACAGCGGGATTCCACACCGGGGAGCTGTTTTTT
.	TRBV10-3	TRBJ2-1	TRBD2	CAISDGTSGRVYNEQFF	TGTGCCATCAGTGACGGGACTAGCGGGAGGGTTTACAATGAGCAGTTCTTC
.	TRBV28	TRBJ2-7	.	CASSFSDPGYEQYF	TGTGCCAGCAGTTTTAGTGACCCAGGCTACGAGCAGTACTTC
.	TRBV14	TRBJ2-2	.	CASSQRTTTGELFF	TGTGCCAGCAGCCAAAGGACCACCACCGGGGAGCTGTTTTTT
.	TRBV6-4	TRBJ2-2	TRBD2	CASSDSLAGVYSGELFF	TGTGCCAGCAGTGACTCGTTGGCGGGAGTTTATAGCGGGGAGCTGTTTTTT
.	TRBV28	TRBJ2-5	TRBD2	CASSPTSGSPETQYF	TGTGCCAGCAGTCCGACTAGCGGGAGTCCGGAGACCCAGTACTTC
.	TRBV25-1	TRBJ1-1	.	CASVAETAEAFF	TGTGCCAGCGTAGCTGAGACGGCTGAAGCTTTCTTT
.	TRBV6-5	TRBJ2-2	.	CASGDWGLLGELFF	TGTGCCAGCGGGGACTGGGGGTTGTTAGGGGAGCTGTTTTTT
.	TRBV7-9	TRBJ2-7	.	CASSRDTSYEQYF	TGTGCCAGCAGCCGGGACACGTCCTACGAGCAGTACTTC
few	TRBV12-5	TRBJ1-1	TRBD1	CASGSLTGRYTEAFF	TGTGCTAGTGGTTCGCTGACAGGGAGGTACACTGAAGCTTTCTTT
.	TRBV28	TRBJ2-7	.	CASAKTGGSYEQYF	TGTGCCAGCGCCAAAACCGGGGGTTCCTACGAGCAGTACTTC
.	TRBV19	TRBJ1-5	TRBD1	CASSTILDRASQPQHF	TGTGCCAGTAGTACTATCCTCGACAGGGCGAGTCAGCCCCAGCATTTT
.	TRBV7-6	TRBJ2-7	TRBD2	CASSLASGSVDEQYF	TGTGCCAGCAGCTTGGCTAGCGGGAGTGTCGACGAGCAGTACTTC
.	TRBV9	TRBJ2-1	.	CASSVEQYNEQFF	TGTGCCAGCAGCGTAGAACAGTACAATGAGCAGTTCTTC
.	TRBV27	TRBJ2-6	TRBD1	CASSLGTVGVLTF	TGTGCCAGCAGTTTGGGGACAGTAGGGGTCCTGACTTTC
.	TRBV2	TRBJ1-5	.	CASSQGVSNQPQHF	TGTGCCAGCAGTCAGGGTGTTAGCAATCAGCCCCAGCATTTT
.	TRBV21-1	TRBJ1-4	.	CASSKVPAENEKLFF	TGTGCCAGCAGCAAAGTTCCGGCGGAGAATGAAAAACTGTTTTTT
.	TRBV29-1	TRBJ2-2	TRBD1	CSAQSQGAGELFF	TGCAGCGCTCAATCCCAGGGGGCCGGGGAGCTGTTTTTT
.	TRBV13	TRBJ2-7	TRBD2	CASSATSAYEQYF	TGTGCCAGCAGCGCGACTAGCGCCTACGAGCAGTACTTC
.	TRBV27	TRBJ2-3	.	CASSLSLLGWRETQYF	TGTGCCAGCAGTTTATCGCTTTTGGGGTGGAGGGAAACGCAGTATTTT
.	TRBV10-3	TRBJ2-5	TRBD2	CAISDSSTSGRVEETQYF	TGTGCCATCAGTGATTCCAGCACTAGCGGGAGGGTGGAAGAGACCCAGTACTTC
.	TRBV7-6	TRBJ1-5	.	CASSLGGPQPQHF	TGTGCCAGCAGCTTAGGGGGGCCTCAGCCCCAGCATTTT
.	TRBV19	TRBJ1-5	.	CASSIADPTYSNQPQHF	TGTGCCAGTAGTATAGCTGATCCAACCTATAGCAATCAGCCCCAGCATTTT
.	TRBV7-9	TRBJ1-2	TRBD1	CASSLGFGQGYGYTF	TGTGCCAGCAGCTTAGGCTTCGGACAGGGCTATGGCTACACCTTC
.	TRBV7-9	TRBJ2-3	.	CASRLAADTQYF	TGTGCCAGCAGACTAGCCGCAGATACGCAGTATTTT
once	TRBV29-1	TRBJ2-7	TRBD1	CSVTGGTGFYEQYF	TGCAGCGTGACCGGTGGGACAGGGTTCTACGAGCAGTACTTC
.	TRBV2	TRBJ2-7	.	CASSAWALAASGVEQYF	TGTGCCAGCAGCGCCTGGGCCTTAGCCGCCTCAGGGGTCGAGCAGTACTTC
.	TRBV5-5	TRBJ2-7	TRBD2	CASSLTSDLSYEQYF	TGTGCCAGCAGCCTCACTAGCGACCTCTCCTACGAGCAGTACTTC
.	TRBV9	TRBJ2-3	TRBD1	CASSVGTTGVTDTQYF	TGTGCCAGCAGCGTAGGAACGACAGGGGTTACAGATACGCAGTATTTT
.	TRBV27	TRBJ2-7	.	CASSLSQTGTLHEQYF	TGTGCCAGCAGTTTATCGCAGACAGGAACCCTTCACGAGCAGTACTTC